This T cell receptor (beta chain) was captured in a study of blood T cell repertoires in COVID-19. V lost 3 bases to trimming and J lost 6 bases, with 12 bases between them. Germline V gene sequence: CDR1 DFQATT, CDR2 SNEGSKA (reference sequence). This CDR3 is 13 amino acids long. TCRdb keeps only in-frame clones here, not all; method: immunoSEQ multiplex PCR. The table lists around 58,000 clones, roughly nine tenths of them singletons. This TCR derives from an older woman with active or convalescent COVID-19. The specimen was peripheral blood. V is TRBV20-1 and J is TRBJ1-5; possible D gene TRBD1, 6 bases. CDR3 sequence: CSASRGGGQPQHF. The CDR3 nucleotides read TGCAGTGCTAGTAGGGGAGGGGGTCAGCCCCAGCATTTT.